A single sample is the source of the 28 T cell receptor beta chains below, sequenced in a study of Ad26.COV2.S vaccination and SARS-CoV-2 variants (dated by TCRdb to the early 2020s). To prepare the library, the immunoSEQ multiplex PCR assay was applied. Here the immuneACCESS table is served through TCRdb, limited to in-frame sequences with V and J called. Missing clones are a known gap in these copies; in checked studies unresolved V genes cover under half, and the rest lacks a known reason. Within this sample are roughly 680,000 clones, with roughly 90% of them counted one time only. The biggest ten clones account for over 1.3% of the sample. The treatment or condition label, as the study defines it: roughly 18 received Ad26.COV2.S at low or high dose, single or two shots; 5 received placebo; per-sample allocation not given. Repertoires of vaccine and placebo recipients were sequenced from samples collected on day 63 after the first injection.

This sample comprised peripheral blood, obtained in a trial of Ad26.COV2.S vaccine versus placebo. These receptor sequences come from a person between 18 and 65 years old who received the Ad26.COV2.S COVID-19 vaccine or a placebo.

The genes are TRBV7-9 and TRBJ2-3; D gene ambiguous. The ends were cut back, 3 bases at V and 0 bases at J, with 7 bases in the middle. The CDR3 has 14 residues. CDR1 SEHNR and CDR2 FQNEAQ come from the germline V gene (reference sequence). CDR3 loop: CASSFVISTDTQYF. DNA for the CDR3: TGTGCCAGCAGCTTCGTGATTAGCACAGATACGCAGTATTTT.

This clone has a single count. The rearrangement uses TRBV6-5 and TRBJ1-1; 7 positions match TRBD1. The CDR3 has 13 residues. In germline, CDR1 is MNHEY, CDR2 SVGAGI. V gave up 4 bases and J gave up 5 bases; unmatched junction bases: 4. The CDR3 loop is CASSSGQLTEAFF. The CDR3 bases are TGTGCCAGCAGTTCGGGACAGCTTACTGAAGCTTTCTTT.

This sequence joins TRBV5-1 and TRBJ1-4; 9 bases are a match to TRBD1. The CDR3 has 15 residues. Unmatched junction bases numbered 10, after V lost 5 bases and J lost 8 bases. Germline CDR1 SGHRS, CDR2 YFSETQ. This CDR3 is CASSLMGQGPEKLFF. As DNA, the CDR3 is TGCGCCAGCAGTTTGATGGGACAGGGTCCCGAAAAACTGTTTTTT.

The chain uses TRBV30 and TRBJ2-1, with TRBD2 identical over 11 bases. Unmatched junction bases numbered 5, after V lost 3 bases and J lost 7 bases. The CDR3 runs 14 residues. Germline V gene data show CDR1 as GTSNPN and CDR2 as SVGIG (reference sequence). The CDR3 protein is CAWRLAGAINEQFF. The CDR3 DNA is TGTGCCTGGAGACTAGCGGGAGCAATAAATGAGCAGTTCTTC.

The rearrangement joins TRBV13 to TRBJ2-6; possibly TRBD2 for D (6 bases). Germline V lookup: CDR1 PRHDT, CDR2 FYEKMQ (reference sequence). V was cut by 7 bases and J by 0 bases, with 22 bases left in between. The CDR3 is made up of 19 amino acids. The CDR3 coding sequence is TGTGCCAGCACCCGATTTCCGGGGACTCGATTCTCTGGGGCCAACGTCCTGACTTTC. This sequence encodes CASTRFPGTRFSGANVLTF.

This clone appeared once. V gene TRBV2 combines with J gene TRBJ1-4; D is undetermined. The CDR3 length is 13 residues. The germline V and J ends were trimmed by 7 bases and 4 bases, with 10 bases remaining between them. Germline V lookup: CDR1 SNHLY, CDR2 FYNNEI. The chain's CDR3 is CASKRVINEKLFF. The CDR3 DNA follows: TGTGCCAGCAAAAGGGTGATTAATGAAAAACTGTTTTTT.

CDR3 coding DNA: TGTGCCAGCGGAAAGGGGGCCAATGAGCAGTTCTTC. Its translation: CASGKGANEQFF. This sequence joins TRBV7-9 and TRBJ2-1; 7 nucleotides match TRBD1. Germline values: CDR1 SEHNR, CDR2 FQNEAQ (reference sequence). The CDR3 covers 12 residues. The junction had 4 bases not matched to a gene; V was cut back by 8 bases and J by 6 bases.

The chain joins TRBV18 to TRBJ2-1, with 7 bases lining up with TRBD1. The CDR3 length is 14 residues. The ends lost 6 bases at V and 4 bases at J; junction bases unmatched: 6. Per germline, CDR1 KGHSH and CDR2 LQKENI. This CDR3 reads CASSPGTAYNEQFF. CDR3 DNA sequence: TGTGCCAGCTCTCCGGGGACAGCTTACAATGAGCAGTTCTTC.

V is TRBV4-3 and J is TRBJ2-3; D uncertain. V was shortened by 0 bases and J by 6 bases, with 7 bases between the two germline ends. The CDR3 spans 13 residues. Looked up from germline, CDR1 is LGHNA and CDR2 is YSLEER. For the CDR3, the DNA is TGCGCCAGCAGCCAAGACAGGTCGGATACGCAGTATTTT. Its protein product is CASSQDRSDTQYF.

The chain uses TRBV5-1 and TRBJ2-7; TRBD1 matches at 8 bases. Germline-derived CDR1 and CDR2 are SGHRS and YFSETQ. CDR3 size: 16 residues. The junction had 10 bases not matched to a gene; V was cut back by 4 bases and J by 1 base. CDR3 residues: CASSPGGRTGSYEQYF. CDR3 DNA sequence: TGCGCCAGCAGCCCTGGAGGTAGGACAGGGTCCTACGAGCAGTACTTC.

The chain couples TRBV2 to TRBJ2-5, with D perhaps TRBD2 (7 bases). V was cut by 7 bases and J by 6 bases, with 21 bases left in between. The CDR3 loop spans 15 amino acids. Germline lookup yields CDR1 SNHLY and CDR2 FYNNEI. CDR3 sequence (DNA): TGTGCCAGCAACGTCGATCGGGGGGCGGGGAAGACCCAGTACTTC. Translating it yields CASNVDRGAGKTQYF.

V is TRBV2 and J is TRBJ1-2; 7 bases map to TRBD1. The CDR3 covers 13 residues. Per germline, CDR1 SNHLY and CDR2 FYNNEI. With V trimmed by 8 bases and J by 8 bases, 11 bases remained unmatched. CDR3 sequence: CASRPQGVGGYTF. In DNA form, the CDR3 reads TGTGCCAGCCGACCCCAGGGGGTGGGGGGCTACACCTTC.

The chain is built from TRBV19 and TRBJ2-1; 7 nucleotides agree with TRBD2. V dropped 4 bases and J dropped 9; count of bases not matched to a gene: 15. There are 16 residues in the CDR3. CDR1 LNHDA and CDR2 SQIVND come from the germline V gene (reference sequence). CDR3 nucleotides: TGTGCCAGTAGTACCTGGAAGAGCGGGGTACCTAGTGAGCAGTTCTTC. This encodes CASSTWKSGVPSEQFF.

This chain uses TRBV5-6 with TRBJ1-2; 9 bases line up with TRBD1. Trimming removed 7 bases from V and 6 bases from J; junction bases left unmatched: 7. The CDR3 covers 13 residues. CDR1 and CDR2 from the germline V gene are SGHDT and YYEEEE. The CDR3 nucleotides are TGTGCCAGCGTCTTAGGGACAGGGAATGGCTACACCTTC. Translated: CASVLGTGNGYTF.

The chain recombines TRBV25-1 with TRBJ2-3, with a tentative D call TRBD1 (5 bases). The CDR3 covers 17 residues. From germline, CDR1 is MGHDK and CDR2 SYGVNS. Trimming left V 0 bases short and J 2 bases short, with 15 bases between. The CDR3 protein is CASSEYFRATATDTQYF. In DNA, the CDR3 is TGTGCCAGCAGTGAATACTTCAGGGCGACGGCCACAGATACGCAGTATTTT.

The CDR3 sequence is CASRIAGGTDTQYF. The CDR3 DNA sequence: TGTGCCAGCAGGATAGCGGGGGGGACAGATACGCAGTATTTT. V and J are TRBV6-5 and TRBJ2-3, with 11 nucleotides matching TRBD2. Germline V gene sequence: CDR1 MNHEY, CDR2 SVGAGI. This CDR3 spans 14 amino acids. With V trimmed by 6 bases and J by 3 bases, 2 bases remained unmatched.

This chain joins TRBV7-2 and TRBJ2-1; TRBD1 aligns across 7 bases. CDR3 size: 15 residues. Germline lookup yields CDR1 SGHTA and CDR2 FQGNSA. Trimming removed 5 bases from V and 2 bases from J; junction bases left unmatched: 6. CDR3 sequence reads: CASSPWTGAYNEQFF. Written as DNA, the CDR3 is TGTGCCAGCAGCCCCTGGACAGGTGCCTACAATGAGCAGTTCTTC.

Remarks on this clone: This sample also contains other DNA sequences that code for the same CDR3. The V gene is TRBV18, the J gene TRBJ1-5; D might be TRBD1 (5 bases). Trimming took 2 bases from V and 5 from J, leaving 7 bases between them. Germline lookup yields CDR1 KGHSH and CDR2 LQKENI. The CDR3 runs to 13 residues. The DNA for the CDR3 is TGTGCCAGCTCACCAGGGGGAGATCAGCCCCAGCATTTT. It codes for CASSPGGDQPQHF.

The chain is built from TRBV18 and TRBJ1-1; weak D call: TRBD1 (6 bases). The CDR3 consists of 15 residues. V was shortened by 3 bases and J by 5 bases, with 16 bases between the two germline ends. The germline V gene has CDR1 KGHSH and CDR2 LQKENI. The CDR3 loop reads CASSPDRPPGTEAFF. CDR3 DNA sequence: TGTGCCAGCTCACCCGACAGGCCACCAGGTACTGAAGCTTTCTTT.

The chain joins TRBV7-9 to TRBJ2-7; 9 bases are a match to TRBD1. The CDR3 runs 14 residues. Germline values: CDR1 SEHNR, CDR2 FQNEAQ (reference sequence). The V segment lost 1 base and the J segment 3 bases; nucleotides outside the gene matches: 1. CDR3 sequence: CASSLVGQGYEQYF. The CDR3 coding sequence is TGTGCCAGCAGCTTAGTGGGACAGGGCTACGAGCAGTACTTC.

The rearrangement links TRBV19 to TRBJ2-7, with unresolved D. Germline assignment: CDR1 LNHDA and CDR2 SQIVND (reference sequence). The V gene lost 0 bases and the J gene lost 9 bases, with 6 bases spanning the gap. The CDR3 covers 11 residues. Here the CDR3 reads CASSIEDAQYF. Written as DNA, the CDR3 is TGTGCCAGTAGTATAGAGGACGCGCAGTACTTC.

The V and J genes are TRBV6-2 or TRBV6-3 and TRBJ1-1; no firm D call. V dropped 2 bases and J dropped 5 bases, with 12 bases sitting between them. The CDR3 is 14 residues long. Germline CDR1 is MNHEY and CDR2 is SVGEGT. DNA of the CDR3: TGTGCCAGCAGTTACCCGCTAGAACGAACTGAAGCTTTCTTT. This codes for CASSYPLERTEAFF.

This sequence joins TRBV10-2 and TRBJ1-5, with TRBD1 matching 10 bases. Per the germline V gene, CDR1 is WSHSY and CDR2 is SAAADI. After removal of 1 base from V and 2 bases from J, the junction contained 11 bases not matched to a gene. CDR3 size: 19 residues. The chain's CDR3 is CASSEWLGTGARGNQPQHF. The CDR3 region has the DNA TGCGCCAGCAGTGAGTGGCTCGGGACAGGGGCCCGAGGCAATCAGCCCCAGCATTTT.

CDR3 sequence (DNA): TGTGCCAGCTCAGTGACGGGCGGGCTTAGCACAGATACGCAGTATTTT. It codes for CASSVTGGLSTDTQYF. V and J are TRBV18 and TRBJ2-3, with a tentative D call TRBD2 (5 bases). CDR1 is KGHSH, CDR2 LQKENI, per germline. CDR3 length: 16 residues. Trimming took off 5 bases at V and 0 bases at J, with 15 bases between the two ends.

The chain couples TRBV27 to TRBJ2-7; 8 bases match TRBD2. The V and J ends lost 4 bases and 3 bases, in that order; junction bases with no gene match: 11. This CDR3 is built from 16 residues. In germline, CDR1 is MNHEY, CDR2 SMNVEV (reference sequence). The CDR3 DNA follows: TGTGCCAGCAGTTCCCCGGGACTAGTGAAGATCTACGAGCAGTACTTC. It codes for CASSSPGLVKIYEQYF.

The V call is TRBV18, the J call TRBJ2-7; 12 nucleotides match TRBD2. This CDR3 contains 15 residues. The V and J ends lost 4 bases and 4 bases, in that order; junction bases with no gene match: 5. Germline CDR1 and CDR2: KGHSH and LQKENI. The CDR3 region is CASSLLAGGEYEQYF. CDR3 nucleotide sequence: TGTGCCAGCTCACTGCTAGCGGGGGGGGAATACGAGCAGTACTTC.

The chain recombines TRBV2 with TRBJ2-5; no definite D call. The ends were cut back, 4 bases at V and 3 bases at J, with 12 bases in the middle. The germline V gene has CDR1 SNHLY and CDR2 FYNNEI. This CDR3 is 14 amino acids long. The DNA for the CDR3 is TGTGCCAGCAGTGTGGTTATCTTAAAAGAGACCCAGTACTTC. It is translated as CASSVVILKETQYF.

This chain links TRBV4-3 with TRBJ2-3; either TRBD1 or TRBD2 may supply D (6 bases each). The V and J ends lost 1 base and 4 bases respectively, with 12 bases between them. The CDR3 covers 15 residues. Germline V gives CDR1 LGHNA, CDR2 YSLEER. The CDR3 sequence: CASSQGGASPDTQYF. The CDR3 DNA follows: TGCGCCAGCAGCCAAGGGGGGGCGAGCCCAGATACGCAGTATTTT.